This is a list of T cell receptor beta chains from one sample in a study of T cells expressing NK-cell markers. TCRdb re-called the 5' RACE reads; every CDR3 protein appears as one record, without DNA. With 500,000 to 600,000 distinct CDR3 sequences in the sample, the ten largest clones hold roughly 3.6%. Specimen: blood T cells: a sorted CD56 or NKG2C T cell subset, CD4+ or CD8+ T cells, or bulk PBMC T cells (not recorded which). Receptors were obtained from a man aged 18 to 29 in good health. The CDR3 runs from the conserved cysteine through the conserved F or W.

V	J	CDR3
TRBV7-9	TRBJ2-7	CASSSRTGYEQYF
TRBV30	TRBJ2-7	CAWSAEGYEQYF
TRBV12-3/TRBV12-4	TRBJ1-2	CASSLTEYGYTF
TRBV7-9	TRBJ2-3	CASSGRGSVTDTQYF
TRBV5-1	TRBJ2-1	CASSLVLAGGSNEQFF
TRBV5-1	TRBJ2-7	CASSLAGVMNEQYF
TRBV6-2/TRBV6-3	TRBJ2-7	CASSYSRTALGGANYEQYF
TRBV4-2	TRBJ1-5	CASSQEGRVVQPQHF
TRBV24-1	TRBJ2-3	CATEGLAPREDTQYF
TRBV30	TRBJ2-2	CAWTGRTRGRELFF
TRBV20-1	TRBJ2-1	CSATGLGFRDEQFF
TRBV5-1	TRBJ2-7	CASSSQDPGFEQYF
TRBV12-3/TRBV12-4	TRBJ2-1	CATSPSYNEQFF
TRBV7-2	TRBJ2-7	CASSKAGARYEQYF
TRBV7-8	TRBJ2-1	CASSFGGHRDEQFF
TRBV3-1	TRBJ2-7	CASSPWGGHRKYYEQYF
TRBV9	TRBJ2-3	CASSPYSAGGGDTQYF
TRBV28	TRBJ1-5	CASSLLKGSNQPQHF
TRBV4-2	TRBJ2-5	CASSQHKMETQYF
TRBV18	TRBJ2-1	CASSFPGLVQSSYNEQFF
TRBV7-3	TRBJ2-1	CASRSTGDEQFF
TRBV7-2	TRBJ2-1	CASSGGTGSGIEQFF
TRBV11-2	TRBJ2-6	CASTSDSSGSNVLTF
TRBV4-2	TRBJ1-1	CASSQEDSPTGLTEAFF
TRBV3-1	TRBJ2-1	CASSQDPMTSGTGFF
TRBV11-1	TRBJ2-5	CASSSSSTSGGARVTQYF